This TCR beta chain was obtained from a study of shared clonotypes between healthy human individuals. Regarding the study as a whole: Even with large depth, rarefaction showed that sorted-subset sequencing was incomplete.

Each subset's genomic DNA was split evenly across several immunoSEQ plates. The method was immunoSEQ multiplex PCR; TCRdb's version includes in-frame clones alone and lacks a portion of them. Seen here are about 530,000 clones, 95% to 97% observed once, and the top ten hold approximately 0.062%. Notes on this clone: Its antigen is unidentified.

The sample taken for sequencing was naive CD4+ T cells sorted from blood. Noted subset: CD45RA+ positively selected. This receptor was obtained from a woman aged 25 to 39 in good health.

In DNA, the CDR3 is TGTGCCAGTACCCCTAGCGGATCCGACACAGATACGCAGTATTTT. It encodes CASTPSGSDTDTQYF. The chain carries TRBV19 and TRBJ2-3; 7 nucleotides agree with TRBD2. CDR3 length: 15 amino acids. V was pared by 7 bases and J by 2 bases, with 9 bases of the junction left unmatched. Germline values: CDR1 LNHDA, CDR2 SQIVND (reference sequence).